This TCR beta chain was identified during a study of early T cells in non-severe SARS-CoV-2 infection. The overall study: Investigators sequenced bulk RNA drawn from unsorted whole blood, and chains remained unpaired. Study-wide findings and caveats: VDJdb matching skewed toward anti-spike CD8 responses, missing private and CD4 specificities.

This CDR3 comprises 15 residues. V was clipped by 2 bases and J by 3 bases, with 11 bases between them. From germline, CDR1 is SGHTA and CDR2 FQGNSA. In the library, individual cDNA molecules carried attached unique molecular identifiers. Each CDR3 protein gets one entry after TCRdb re-called the 5' RACE reads with MiXCR. The sample carries around 35,000 distinct CDR3 sequences, approximately 6.2% recorded once. This clonotype was recorded at least ten times. Its matching antigen is unknown. The chain uses TRBV7-2 and TRBJ2-1; a weak D match, TRBD2 (5 bases). This TCR was sampled from an adult who was a healthcare worker with PCR-confirmed SARS-CoV-2 infection or an uninfected control (not recorded which). The specimen sequenced was whole blood. DNA of the CDR3: TGTGCCAGCAGCTTATCTCCGGGAATCTACAATGAGCAGTTCTTC. Translated: CASSLSPGIYNEQFF. Full variable domain (missing parts from reference TRBV7-2 and TRBJ2-1): GAGVSQSPSNKVTEKGKDVELRCDPISGHTALYWYRQSLGQGLEFLIYFQGNSAPDKSGLPSDRFSAERTGGSVSTLTIQRTQQEDSAVYLCASSLSPGIYNEQFFGPGTRLTVL.